The 2 T cell receptor beta chains given below trace back to one sample, sequenced in a study of blood T cells in healthy people across ages. The use of a sample-barcoded 5' primer and a J-beta primer mix characterized a second PCR of roughly 6 to 11 cycles. TCRdb re-called the 5' RACE reads with MiXCR, one entry per CDR3 protein. This table holds about 570,000 distinct CDR3 sequences, roughly a quarter found once. The sequencing sample was made of blood. These receptors were collected from a woman in her 70s in good health.

This clonotype has more than one count but fewer than ten. The rearrangement links TRBV5-1 to TRBJ2-1; a weak D match, TRBD1 (5 bases). Trimming took off 3 bases at V and 1 base at J, with 11 bases between the two ends. Germline values: CDR1 SGHRS, CDR2 YFSETQ. The CDR3 is 15 residues long. The DNA of the CDR3 is TGCGCCAGCAGCTGGGGCACGGTATCCTACAATGAGCAGTTCTTC. Translating it yields CASSWGTVSYNEQFF.

The chain joins TRBV20-1 to TRBJ2-7; no clear D. The V gene's germline CDR1 is DFQATT and CDR2 SNEGSKA (reference sequence). The CDR3 is made up of 11 amino acids. V lost 6 bases, J lost 3 bases, and 9 bases lay in between. This CDR3 reads CSAKLFYEQYF. DNA of the CDR3: TGCAGTGCCAAACTCTTCTACGAGCAGTACTTC.